The rows below give T cell receptor beta chains drawn from one sample of a study of cytomegalovirus exposure and HLA in healthy donors. Produced via immunoSEQ multiplex PCR; TCRdb's table is partial and in-frame only. The table shows about 70,000 clones, with roughly 74% occurring only once. Sequenced material: PBMCs. The origin of the receptors is a woman in her fifties or sixties in good health and CMV-seropositive. The CDR3 runs from the conserved cysteine through the conserved F or W. The order of the fields is D gene, clone size, J gene, V gene, CDR3 protein, CDR3 DNA. The D gene is left open where the match is weak. Clone size is given for some rows only: seen once, a few or many times, or a class if the clone is expanded.

D: .; size: .; J: TRBJ1-1; V: TRBV11-2; CDR3: CASSSQGNTEAFF; DNA: TGTGCCAGCAGCAGTCAGGGGAACACTGAAGCTTTCTTT
D: .; size: .; J: TRBJ1-4; V: TRBV11-1; CDR3: CASSLTGNNEKLFF; DNA: TGTGCCAGCAGCTTAACAGGGAATAATGAAAAACTGTTTTTT
D: TRBD1; size: .; J: TRBJ2-7; V: TRBV19; CDR3: CASSPPGTDSYEQYF; DNA: TGTGCCAGTAGTCCCCCCGGGACAGACTCCTACGAGCAGTACTTC
D: .; size: .; J: TRBJ1-5; V: TRBV18; CDR3: CASSPQDSPSNQPQHF; DNA: TGTGCCAGCTCACCCCAGGACAGTCCTAGCAATCAGCCCCAGCATTTT
D: .; size: .; J: TRBJ1-4; V: TRBV21-1; CDR3: CASNRGRVF; DNA: TGTGCCAGCAACAGGGGCAGGGTCTTT
D: TRBD1; size: .; J: TRBJ1-5; V: TRBV19; CDR3: CASSMTGYSNQPQHF; DNA: TGTGCCAGTAGTATGACAGGGTATAGCAATCAGCCCCAGCATTTT
D: .; size: .; J: TRBJ1-2; V: TRBV2; CDR3: CASSELSRGYGYTF; DNA: TGTGCCAGCAGTGAACTTTCTCGGGGCTATGGCTACACCTTC
D: .; size: few; J: TRBJ1-1; V: TRBV6-1; CDR3: CASMTTGTNTEAFF; DNA: TGTGCCAGCATGACCACAGGGACGAACACTGAAGCTTTCTTT
D: .; size: .; J: TRBJ2-1; V: TRBV29-1; CDR3: CSAARGGEQFF; DNA: TGCAGCGCCGCGCGTGGCGGTGAGCAGTTCTTC
D: .; size: .; J: TRBJ2-1; V: TRBV19; CDR3: CASSWAPYNEQFF; DNA: TGTGCCAGTTCTTGGGCGCCCTACAATGAGCAGTTCTTC
D: .; size: .; J: TRBJ2-5; V: TRBV28; CDR3: CASSSSRVQETQYF; DNA: TGTGCCAGCAGCTCTAGCCGCGTCCAAGAGACCCAGTACTTC